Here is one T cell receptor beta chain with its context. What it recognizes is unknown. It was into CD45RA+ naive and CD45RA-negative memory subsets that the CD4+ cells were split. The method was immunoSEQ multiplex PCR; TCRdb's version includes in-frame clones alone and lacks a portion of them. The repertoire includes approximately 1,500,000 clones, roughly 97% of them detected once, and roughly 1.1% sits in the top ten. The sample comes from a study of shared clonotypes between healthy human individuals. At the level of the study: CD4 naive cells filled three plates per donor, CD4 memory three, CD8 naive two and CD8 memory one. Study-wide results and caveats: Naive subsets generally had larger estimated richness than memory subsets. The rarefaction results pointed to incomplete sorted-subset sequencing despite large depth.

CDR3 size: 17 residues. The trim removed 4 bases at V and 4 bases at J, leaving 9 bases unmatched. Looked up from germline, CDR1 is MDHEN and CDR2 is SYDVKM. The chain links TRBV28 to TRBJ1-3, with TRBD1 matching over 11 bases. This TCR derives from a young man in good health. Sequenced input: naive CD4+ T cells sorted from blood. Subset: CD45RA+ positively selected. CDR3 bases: TGTGCCAGCAGTTCCACCCTCGGACAGGGGGCCGGAAACACCATATATTTT. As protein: CASSSTLGQGAGNTIYF.